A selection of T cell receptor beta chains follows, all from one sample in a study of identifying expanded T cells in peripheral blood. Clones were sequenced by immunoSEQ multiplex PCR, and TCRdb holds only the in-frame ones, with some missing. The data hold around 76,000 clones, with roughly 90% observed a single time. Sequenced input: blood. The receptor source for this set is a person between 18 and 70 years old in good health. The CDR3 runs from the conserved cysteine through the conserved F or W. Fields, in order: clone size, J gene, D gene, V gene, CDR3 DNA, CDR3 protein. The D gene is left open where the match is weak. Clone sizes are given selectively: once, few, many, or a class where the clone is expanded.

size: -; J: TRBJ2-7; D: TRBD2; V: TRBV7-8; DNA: TGTGCCAGCAGCTTCTTCACTAGCGGCTACGAGCAGTACTTC; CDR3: CASSFFTSGYEQYF
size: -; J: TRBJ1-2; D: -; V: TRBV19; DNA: TGTGCCAGTAGTTCCCGCCGGGACGGACTCTATGGCTACACCTTC; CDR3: CASSSRRDGLYGYTF
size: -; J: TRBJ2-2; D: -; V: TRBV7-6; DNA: TGTGCCAGCAGCTCCCTTTCTGGGTCCACCGGGGAGCTGTTTTTT; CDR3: CASSSLSGSTGELFF
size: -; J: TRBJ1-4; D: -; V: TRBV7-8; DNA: TGTGCCAGCAGCTCGACAGGCCTGAATGAAAAACTGTTTTTT; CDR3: CASSSTGLNEKLFF
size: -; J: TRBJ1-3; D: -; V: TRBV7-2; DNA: TGTGCCAGCAGCCCGGGAGGGGGGGCAGCCTCTGGAAACACCATATATTTT; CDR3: CASSPGGGAASGNTIYF
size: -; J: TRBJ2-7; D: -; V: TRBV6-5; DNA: TGTGCCAGCAGTTACGCGGGTCTTCCCTACGAGCAGTACTTC; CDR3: CASSYAGLPYEQYF
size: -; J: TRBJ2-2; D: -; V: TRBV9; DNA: TGTGCCAGCAGCGCCGCAGAGGCAGGGATATTCATTGGGTCCACCGGGGAGCTGTTTTTT; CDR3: CASSAAEAGIFIGSTGELFF
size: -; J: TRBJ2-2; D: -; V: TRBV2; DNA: TGTGCCAGCAGGGGAATAGCGTCAAACGGGGAGCTGTTTTTT; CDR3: CASRGIASNGELFF
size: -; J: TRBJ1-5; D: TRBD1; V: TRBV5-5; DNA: TGTGCCAGCAGCAAACAGGGGGAGGGACCCCAGCATTTT; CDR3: CASSKQGEGPQHF
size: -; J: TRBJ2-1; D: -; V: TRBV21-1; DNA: TGTGCCAGCAGCAAAGTCGCGGCGAGCTCCTACAATGAGCAGTTCTTC; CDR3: CASSKVAASSYNEQFF
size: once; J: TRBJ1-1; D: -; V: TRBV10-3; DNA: TGTGCCATCAGTGAGTCGATGCGGGCTCTTGCGAACACTGAAGCTTTCTTT; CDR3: CAISESMRALANTEAFF
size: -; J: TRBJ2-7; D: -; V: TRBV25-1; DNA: TGTGCCAGCAGCCCCAGCCCTGATCGGACCTACGAGCAGTACTTC; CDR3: CASSPSPDRTYEQYF
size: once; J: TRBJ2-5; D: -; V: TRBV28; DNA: TGTGCCAGCAGTTTAGGTGGCAGCCAAGAGACCCAGTACTTC; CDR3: CASSLGGSQETQYF
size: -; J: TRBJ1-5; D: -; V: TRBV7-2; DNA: TGTGCCAGCACTAAGGTTCCGGGCTATCAGCCCCAGCATTTT; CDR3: CASTKVPGYQPQHF
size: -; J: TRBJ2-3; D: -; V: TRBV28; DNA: TGTGCCAGCAGTTTATTTGGCATACCGGGGGATACGCAGTATTTT; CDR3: CASSLFGIPGDTQYF
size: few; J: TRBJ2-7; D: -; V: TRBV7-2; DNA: TGTGCCAGCAGCTTACAGGAGGGAAACTACGAGCAGTACTTC; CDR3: CASSLQEGNYEQYF